A selection of T cell receptor beta chains follows, all from one sample in a study of identical twins. One entry per CDR3 protein results from TCRdb running MiXCR on the 5' RACE reads. This table holds 510,000 or so distinct CDR3 sequences, nearly 15% found once. In addition, the sample was reused for a study of yellow fever vaccine responses in identical twins.

The sample consisted of CD4+ T cells sorted from blood. The source of these receptors is a woman aged 18 to 35 in good health. The CDR3 runs from the conserved cysteine through the conserved F or W. Fields, in order: CDR3 protein, CDR3 DNA, clone size, J gene, D gene, V gene. A D gene is named only where the DNA matches it firmly. Size tells how often a clone was seen (once, few, many) or the class of an expanded clone, and some rows leave it out.

CSARPDLLLGLATAYEQYF TGCAGTGCTAGACCCGATCTCCTCCTGGGACTAGCGACCGCCTACGAGCAGTACTTC few TRBJ2-7 TRBD2 TRBV20-1
CASSLVGTGHSPLHF TGTGCCAGCAGTTTGGTAGGGACAGGGCATTCACCCCTCCACTTT . TRBJ1-6 TRBD1 TRBV28
CSVEVAGGAYQETQYF TGCAGCGTTGAAGTAGCGGGGGGCGCGTACCAAGAGACCCAGTACTTC . TRBJ2-5 TRBD2 TRBV29-1
CASRSPGTSGATSTDTQYF TGCGCCAGCAGATCTCCCGGGACTAGCGGAGCAACTAGCACAGATACGCAGTATTTT few TRBJ2-3 TRBD2 TRBV5-1
CASGPVAGGGADTQYF TGCGCCAGCGGACCCGTTGCGGGAGGGGGAGCAGATACGCAGTATTTT few TRBJ2-3 TRBD2 TRBV5-1
CAISTGTTGELFF TGTGCCATCAGTACCGGGACCACCGGGGAGCTGTTTTTT . TRBJ2-2 . TRBV10-3
CATSASGPPETQYF TGTGCCACCAGTGCTAGCGGCCCCCCCGAGACCCAGTACTTC . TRBJ2-5 TRBD2 TRBV15
CASSQAPIRHLSSYEQYF TGCGCCAGCAGCCAAGCTCCAATACGACACCTAAGCTCCTACGAGCAGTACTTC few TRBJ2-7 . TRBV4-1
CASSTEKTSGSADTQYF TGTGCCAGCAGCACTGAAAAGACTAGCGGGAGTGCAGATACGCAGTATTTT . TRBJ2-3 TRBD2 TRBV11-1
CATSGDRAGNGEQFF TGTGCCACCTCGGGGGACAGGGCAGGGAATGGTGAGCAGTTCTTC few TRBJ2-1 TRBD1 TRBV15
CASSQDSAYPHSGASVLTF TGCGCCAGCAGCCAAGATTCGGCGTATCCACACTCTGGGGCCAGCGTCCTGACTTTC . TRBJ2-6 . TRBV4-1
CASSARPQTGATFKLFF TGTGCCAGTAGTGCTCGCCCCCAGACAGGGGCTACTTTTAAACTGTTTTTT . TRBJ1-4 TRBD1 TRBV19
CAISEGQLNTGELFF TGTGCCATCAGTGAGGGGCAGTTGAACACCGGGGAGCTGTTTTTT . TRBJ2-2 . TRBV10-3
CASSYSRLHEKLFF TGTGCCAGCAGTTACTCTCGGCTTCATGAAAAACTGTTTTTT few TRBJ1-4 . TRBV6-5
CASKGALASGNTIYF TGTGCCAGCAAGGGGGCTCTCGCCTCTGGAAACACCATATATTTT many TRBJ1-3 TRBD1 TRBV6-1